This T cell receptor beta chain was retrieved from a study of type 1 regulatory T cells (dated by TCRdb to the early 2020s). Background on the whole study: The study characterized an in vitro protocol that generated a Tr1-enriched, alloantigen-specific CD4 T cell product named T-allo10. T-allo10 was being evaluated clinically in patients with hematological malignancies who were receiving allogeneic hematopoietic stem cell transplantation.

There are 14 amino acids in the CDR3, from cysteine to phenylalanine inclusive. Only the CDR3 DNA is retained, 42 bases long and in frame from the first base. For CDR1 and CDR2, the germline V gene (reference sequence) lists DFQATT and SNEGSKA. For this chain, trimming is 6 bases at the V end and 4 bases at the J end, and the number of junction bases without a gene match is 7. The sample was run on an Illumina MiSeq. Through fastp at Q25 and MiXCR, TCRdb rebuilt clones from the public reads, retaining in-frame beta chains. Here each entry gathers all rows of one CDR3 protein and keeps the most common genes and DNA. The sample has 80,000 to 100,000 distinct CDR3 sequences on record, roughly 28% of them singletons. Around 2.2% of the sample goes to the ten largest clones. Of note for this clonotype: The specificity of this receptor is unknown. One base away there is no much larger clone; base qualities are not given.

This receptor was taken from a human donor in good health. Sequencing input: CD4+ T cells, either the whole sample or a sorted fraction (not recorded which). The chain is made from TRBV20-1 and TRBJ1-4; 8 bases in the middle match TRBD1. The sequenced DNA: TGCAGTGCCCAGGCCGACAGGGGTAATGAAAAACTGTTTTTT. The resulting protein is CSAQADRGNEKLFF.